This T cell receptor beta chain was found in a study of blood T cell repertoires in COVID-19. Study-wide background: Some COVID-19 samples were acute and others convalescent; all came from the United States, Italy and Spain.

The CDR3 is 12 amino acids. CDR1 and CDR2 from the germline V gene are SNHLY and FYNNEI. V lost 8 bases and J 4 bases, leaving 11 bases between the germline ends. Per the original methods: For nucleated cells, counts were estimated from reference gene primer amplification. The method was immunoSEQ multiplex PCR; TCRdb's version includes in-frame clones alone and lacks a portion of them. V, J and clone size reflect that table, while D and trimming were determined from the DNA. The sample has about 77,000 clones, approximately 80% seen once. The chain is built from TRBV2 and TRBJ1-2; D unresolved. The sample taken for sequencing was peripheral blood. The clonotype was recovered from a woman between 65 and 79 years old with acute or convalescent COVID-19. The CDR3 DNA follows: TGTGCCAGCGGTCGGAGCCGCTATGGCTACACCTTC. It specifies CASGRSRYGYTF.